Here is one T cell receptor (beta chain) with its context. This sample was taken from a study of glioma-infiltrating T cells after dendritic cell vaccination. The CDR3 extends over 14 amino acids. Germline V CDR1 and CDR2: GTSNPN, SVGIG (reference sequence). V was shortened by 2 bases and J by 2 bases, with 11 bases between the two germline ends. Time point described: after dendritic cell vaccination, including at tumor progression/relapse. Libraries were prepared by immunoSEQ multiplex PCR; TCRdb keeps only in-frame clonotypes and omits some of them. The sample lists 91,000 or so clones; around 80% were seen once.

Material: blood, obtained after dendritic cell vaccination. This receptor was obtained from a human donor with glioblastoma. The chain carries TRBV30 and TRBJ2-3; TRBD2 might be the D (5 bases). DNA for the CDR3: TGTGCCTGGAGTTCCGGACTCCTCACAGATACGCAGTATTTT. It specifies CAWSSGLLTDTQYF.